These 28 T cell receptor beta chains were sequenced from one sample in a study of patients and donors after allogeneic stem cell transplantation. TCRdb independently ran MiXCR on the RT-PCR reads; one entry per CDR3 protein. Of under 30,000 distinct CDR3 sequences in the sample, roughly two fifths were seen once. Sequencing was performed on blood, either unsorted or a sorted T cell fraction (not recorded which). These receptors came from a human donor who was either an allogeneic HSCT recipient or a stem cell or donor lymphocyte infusion donor (not recorded which). It is not recorded whose cells these are; they may come from a transplant donor.

This chain links TRBV6-6 with TRBJ2-3, with D possibly being TRBD1 (6 bases). This CDR3 has 17 residues. V lost 7 bases and J 0 bases, leaving 20 bases between the germline ends. The germline CDR1 and CDR2 sequences are MNHNY and SVGAGI (reference sequence). As DNA, the CDR3 is TGTGCCAGCAATACCCCCGGGACAACTCCTAGCACAGATACGCAGTATTTT. This gives the protein CASNTPGTTPSTDTQYF.

The chain links TRBV20-1 to TRBJ2-2; a possible D gene is TRBD1 (6 bases). Germline CDR1 DFQATT, CDR2 SNEGSKA (reference sequence). The length of the CDR3 is 13 residues. V gave up 3 bases and J gave up 5 bases, with 10 bases separating them. The CDR3, as DNA: TGCAGTGCTAGTTCAGGGGAAACCGGGGAGCTGTTTTTT. Amino acids: CSASSGETGELFF.

V and J are TRBV5-1 and TRBJ1-1; D possibly corresponds to TRBD1 (5 bases). Germline CDR1 is SGHRS and CDR2 is YFSETQ. The CDR3 runs 15 residues. Between the trimmed V and J ends, which lost 4 bases and 3 bases, there was a span of 16 bases. The CDR3 protein is CASSIGHGIDTEAFF. DNA of the CDR3: TGCGCCAGCAGCATAGGACACGGGATCGACACTGAAGCTTTCTTT.

Written as DNA, the CDR3 is TGCGCCAGCAGCTTGGCCGGCGGGCGGCCCTACAATGAGCAGTTCTTC. This codes for CASSLAGGRPYNEQFF. The chain uses TRBV5-1 and TRBJ2-1, with TRBD2 as a possible D gene (5 bases). Trimming shortened V by 0 bases and J by 2 bases, and 12 bases separated the two germline ends. Per germline, CDR1 SGHRS and CDR2 YFSETQ. CDR3 length: 16 residues.

The CDR3 spells CASSFPQTGQRNTEAFF. The CDR3 DNA reads as TGTGCCAGCAGTTTTCCCCAAACGGGACAGAGGAACACTGAAGCTTTCTTT. The chain employs TRBV12-3 or TRBV12-4 and TRBJ1-1; 7 bases align to TRBD1. V lost 3 bases to trimming and J lost 1 base; unmatched junction nucleotides: 11. There are 17 residues in the CDR3.

The count of this clonotype is one. This rearrangement joins TRBV6-5 to TRBJ1-2; D ambiguous. The length of the CDR3 is 14 residues. V lost 6 bases and J lost 3, with 14 bases in between. CDR1 is MNHEY and CDR2 is SVGAGI in the germline V gene. CDR3 DNA: TGTGCCAGCAGGATGCAGAGCAAGTACTATGGCTACACCTTC. It specifies CASRMQSKYYGYTF.

This CDR3 reads CATRAGGPNYNEQFF. CDR3 DNA: TGTGCCACCCGAGCGGGAGGGCCAAACTACAATGAGCAGTTCTTC. This chain links TRBV24-1 with TRBJ2-1, with 10 bases fitting TRBD2. In germline, CDR1 is KGHDR, CDR2 SFDVKD. Trimming cost V 9 bases and J 3 bases; bases outside gene matches: 7. This CDR3 region has 15 residues.

The V and J genes are TRBV4-1 and TRBJ1-2; TRBD1 might be the D (6 bases). There are 14 residues in the CDR3. The V end was cut by 0 bases, the J end by 8 bases, with 13 bases between. CDR1 and CDR2 from the germline V gene are MGHRA and YSYEKL. The CDR3, as DNA: TGCGCCAGCAGCCAAGAAGGCAGGGGACGGGGCTACACCTTC. The encoded protein is CASSQEGRGRGYTF.

V is TRBV20-1 and J is TRBJ1-6; D ambiguous. This CDR3 has 15 amino acids. V lost 3 bases to trimming and J lost 6 bases, with 15 bases between them. Germline CDR1 reads DFQATT; CDR2 reads SNEGSKA (reference sequence). The CDR3: CSASFGTSVNSPLHF. DNA for the CDR3: TGCAGTGCTAGCTTCGGTACTAGTGTTAATTCACCCCTCCACTTT.

The chain carries TRBV29-1 and TRBJ1-1, with TRBD1 as a possible D gene (5 bases). The CDR3 length is 14 residues. Germline V gives CDR1 SQVTM, CDR2 ANQGSEA. V gave up 3 bases and J gave up 1 base, with 12 bases separating them. CDR3 bases: TGCAGCGTTGACGTCTGGGGCCGGAACACTGAAGCTTTCTTT. Translation gives CSVDVWGRNTEAFF.

This clonotype has a handful of counts. The CDR3 region has the DNA TGCAGTGCTGAGAAGGGAAATCAGCCCCAGCATTTT. Protein: CSAEKGNQPQHF. The chain employs TRBV20-1 and TRBJ1-5; no clear D gene. Trimming removed 5 bases from V and 4 bases from J, with 9 bases in between. The CDR3 covers 12 residues. Germline loops: CDR1 DFQATT, CDR2 SNEGSKA (reference sequence).

The rearrangement joins TRBV7-6 to TRBJ1-6; D perhaps matches TRBD1 (5 bases). V lost 1 base and J 8 bases, leaving 9 bases between the germline ends. Germline V gene data show CDR1 as SGHVS and CDR2 as FNYEAQ. The CDR3 covers 14 residues. CDR3: CASSLGQGDSPLHF. CDR3 DNA: TGTGCCAGCAGCTTAGGGCAGGGAGATTCACCCCTCCACTTT.

This clonotype came up a few times. V usage is TRBV11-2 and J usage is TRBJ2-3, with 15 nucleotides matching TRBD2. The germline V gene has CDR1 SGHAT and CDR2 FQNNGV. The CDR3 consists of 17 residues. J lost 5 bases, V lost 5 bases, and 8 bases had no gene match. The CDR3 bases are TGTGCCAGCAGCCTTGGACTAGCGGGGGGGCCGTTAGATACGCAGTATTTT. This gives the protein CASSLGLAGGPLDTQYF.

This chain connects TRBV5-1 to TRBJ1-4; maybe TRBD1 (6 bases). CDR1 and CDR2 (germline): SGHRS, YFSETQ. This CDR3 contains 13 residues. The V gene lost 2 bases and the J gene lost 5 bases, with 7 bases spanning the gap. The CDR3 sequence: CASSFQGNEKLFF. In DNA form, the CDR3 reads TGCGCCAGCAGCTTTCAGGGGAATGAAAAACTGTTTTTT.

The chain joins TRBV20-1 to TRBJ1-5; D unclear. The germline V gene encodes CDR1 DFQATT and CDR2 SNEGSKA (reference sequence). The germline V and J ends were trimmed by 6 bases and 0 bases, with 12 bases remaining between them. CDR3 length: 14 amino acids. The CDR3 region is CSAKAPGSNQPQHF. The CDR3 DNA reads as TGCAGTGCGAAAGCCCCAGGTAGCAATCAGCCCCAGCATTTT.

The chain couples TRBV18 to TRBJ1-4, with D unresolved. Trimming took off 2 bases at V and 7 bases at J, with 2 bases between the two ends. From germline, CDR1 is KGHSH and CDR2 LQKENI. CDR3 length: 11 residues. Written as DNA, the CDR3 is TGTGCCAGCTCACCAGGTGAAAAACTGTTTTTT. It encodes CASSPGEKLFF.

In its sample, this clonotype was seen once. This chain joins TRBV12-3 or TRBV12-4 and TRBJ1-6, with D hard to call. Trimming took 0 bases from V and 0 from J, leaving 9 bases between them. The CDR3 runs to 17 residues. CDR3: CASSLAGWSSYNSPLHF. As DNA, the CDR3 is TGTGCCAGCAGTTTAGCTGGTTGGAGCTCCTATAATTCACCCCTCCACTTT.

This clonotype was observed a few times. The rearrangement uses TRBV5-1 and TRBJ2-3; 10 bases are a match to TRBD2. Germline V gene data show CDR1 as SGHRS and CDR2 as YFSETQ. After removal of 0 bases from V and 0 bases from J, the junction contained 7 bases not matched to a gene. The CDR3 spans 18 residues. The CDR3 loop is CASSLGSSGSPSTDTQYF. The CDR3, as DNA: TGCGCCAGCAGCTTGGGATCTAGCGGGAGCCCTAGCACAGATACGCAGTATTTT. Complete variable domain (other parts from reference TRBV5-1 and TRBJ2-3): KAGVTQTPRYLIKTRGQQVTLSCSPISGHRSVSWYQQTPGQGLQFLFEYFSETQRNKGNFPGRFSGRQFSNSRSEMNVSTLELGDSALYLCASSLGSSGSPSTDTQYFGPGTRLTVL.

The J gene is TRBJ2-3, the V gene TRBV24-1; 8 bases map to TRBD1. This CDR3 is 16 amino acids long. The germline V gene encodes CDR1 KGHDR and CDR2 SFDVKD. The junction had 6 bases not matched to a gene; V was cut back by 4 bases and J by 1 base. CDR3 sequence: CATSDTGGDGTDTQYF. CDR3 sequence (DNA): TGTGCCACCAGTGACACAGGGGGAGACGGCACAGATACGCAGTATTTT.

This chain joins TRBV12-3 or TRBV12-4 and TRBJ1-1; D is perhaps TRBD1 (6 bases). This CDR3 is built from 15 residues. Trimming pared 9 bases from V and 2 bases from J, leaving 19 bases between. The CDR3 spells CASILQGPLNTEAFF. CDR3 nucleotide sequence: TGTGCCAGTATCCTACAGGGACCGCTCAACACTGAAGCTTTCTTT.

V gene TRBV7-2 combines with J gene TRBJ1-5, with D perhaps TRBD1 (6 bases). The V end was cut by 6 bases, the J end by 10 bases, with 16 bases between. Germline CDR1 SGHTA, CDR2 FQGNSA. This CDR3 has 13 amino acids. Here the CDR3 DNA reads TGTGCCAGCAGTGACAGGTTTCAGTCCCCCCAGCATTTT. Translating gives CASSDRFQSPQHF.

This chain uses TRBV6-5 with TRBJ2-6; D is unclear. Germline CDR1 MNHEY, CDR2 SVGAGI. The CDR3 consists of 15 residues. Trimming removed 2 bases from V and 4 bases from J, with 9 bases in between. CDR3: CASSYVGGGANVLTF. The CDR3 coding sequence is TGTGCCAGCAGTTACGTGGGTGGCGGGGCCAACGTCCTGACTTTC.

The chain couples TRBV5-1 to TRBJ2-7, with 8 bases matching TRBD1. Trimming cost V 4 bases and J 0 bases; bases outside gene matches: 12. This CDR3 spans 17 amino acids. Germline assignment: CDR1 SGHRS and CDR2 YFSETQ. The CDR3 DNA is TGCGCCAGCAGCCCACGGCCGGGACAGGTGAGCTCCTACGAGCAGTACTTC. It yields the protein CASSPRPGQVSSYEQYF.

This clonotype has just a few counts. This sequence joins TRBV5-1 and TRBJ2-2, with TRBD2 matching over 9 bases. Germline CDR1 reads SGHRS; CDR2 reads YFSETQ. Trimming at V came to 0 bases and at J to 1 base, leaving 4 bases not matched to a gene. The CDR3 spans 17 residues. The CDR3 here is CASSLGKTSGNTGELFF. CDR3 DNA: TGCGCCAGCAGCTTGGGGAAGACTAGCGGGAACACCGGGGAGCTGTTTTTT.

The chain uses TRBV3-1 and TRBJ1-4; D may be TRBD1 (5 bases). Trimming cost V 7 bases and J 8 bases, with 26 bases left between them. CDR1 LGHDT and CDR2 YNNKEL come from the germline V gene (reference sequence). This CDR3 has 17 amino acids. CDR3 region: CASTSRGRTGGKEKLFF. The DNA of the CDR3 is TGTGCCAGCACCTCAAGAGGGAGAACAGGCGGGAAGGAAAAACTGTTTTTT.

This clonotype appeared once. The chain couples TRBV28 to TRBJ2-1; tentative D call: TRBD2 (6 bases). The CDR3 extends over 15 amino acids. Trimming took 5 bases from V and 5 from J, leaving 16 bases between them. CDR1 is MDHEN and CDR2 is SYDVKM in the germline V gene. The DNA for the CDR3 is TGTGCCAGCAGTACATCGGGACTCCTTAACAATGAGCAGTTCTTC. Its protein is CASSTSGLLNNEQFF.

This clonotype was found many times. V gene TRBV9 combines with J gene TRBJ2-1, with D possibly being TRBD2 (5 bases). The CDR3 has 17 amino acids. Germline V gives CDR1 SGDLS, CDR2 YYNGEE. V shed 0 bases and J shed 4 bases, with 17 bases lying between them. CDR3 bases: TGTGCCAGCAGCGTAGGGGGTTCGGGATACGGTTACAATGAGCAGTTCTTC. Translation gives CASSVGGSGYGYNEQFF.

This chain joins TRBV7-2 and TRBJ2-4, with D possibly being TRBD2 (6 bases). This CDR3 contains 19 residues. The V end lost 3 bases, the J end lost 0 bases, and 21 bases lay between the germline ends. Germline assignment: CDR1 SGHTA and CDR2 FQGNSA. CDR3 coding DNA: TGTGCCAGCAGCTTCAAGGCCGTGGAGGGTAATATAGCCAAAAACATTCAGTACTTC. Protein: CASSFKAVEGNIAKNIQYF.